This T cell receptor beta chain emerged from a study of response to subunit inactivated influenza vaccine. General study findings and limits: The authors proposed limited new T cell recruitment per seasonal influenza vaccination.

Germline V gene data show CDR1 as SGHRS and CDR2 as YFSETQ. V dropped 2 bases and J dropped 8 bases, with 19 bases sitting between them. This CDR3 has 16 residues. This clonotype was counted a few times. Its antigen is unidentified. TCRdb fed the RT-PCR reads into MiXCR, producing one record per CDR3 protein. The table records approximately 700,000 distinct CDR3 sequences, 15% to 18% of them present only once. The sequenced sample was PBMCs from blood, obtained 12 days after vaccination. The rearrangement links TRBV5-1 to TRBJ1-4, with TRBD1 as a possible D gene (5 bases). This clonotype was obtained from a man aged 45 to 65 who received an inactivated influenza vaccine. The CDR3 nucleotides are TGCGCCAGCAGCTTAAACGCGTACGACCGGGGGGAAAAACTGTTTTTT. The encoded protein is CASSLNAYDRGEKLFF.